Listed below are T cell receptor beta chains from one sample, sequenced in a study of blood T cell repertoires in COVID-19. The method was immunoSEQ multiplex PCR; TCRdb's version includes in-frame clones alone and lacks a portion of them. The sample contains around 260,000 clones, about 81% of which appear only once. Sequenced: PBMCs or T cells enriched from blood (not recorded which). These receptors were taken from a man younger than 45 with acute COVID-19. Each CDR3 is given with its conserved first and last residue. Each record gives: J gene, clone size, CDR3 length, D gene, V gene, CDR3 DNA, CDR3 protein. A D gene is named only where the DNA matches it firmly. The size field is filled for only some rows; it gives once, few, many or a size class.

J gene: TRBJ2-2
clone size: .
CDR3 length: 15
D gene: TRBD2
V gene: TRBV19
CDR3 DNA: TGTGCCAGTAGTATCTTCACTAGCGGGAGGGGGGAGCTGTTTTTT
CDR3 protein: CASSIFTSGRGELFF

J gene: TRBJ2-3
clone size: .
CDR3 length: 14
D gene: .
V gene: TRBV19
CDR3 DNA: TGTGCCAGTAGTCTGGGACTCCTCGAGGATACGCAGTATTTT
CDR3 protein: CASSLGLLEDTQYF

J gene: TRBJ2-5
clone size: .
CDR3 length: 14
D gene: TRBD2
V gene: TRBV7-2
CDR3 DNA: TGTGCCAGCAGCTCTAGCGGGGGAGGTGAGACCCAGTACTTC
CDR3 protein: CASSSSGGGETQYF

J gene: TRBJ1-1
clone size: .
CDR3 length: 14
D gene: .
V gene: TRBV19
CDR3 DNA: TGTGCCAGTAGCCGAAGGCGGCAGAACACTGAAGCTTTCTTT
CDR3 protein: CASSRRRQNTEAFF

J gene: TRBJ2-2
clone size: .
CDR3 length: 15
D gene: TRBD1
V gene: TRBV18
CDR3 DNA: TGTGCCAGCTCACCACTCGGACAGGGGGCCGGGGAGCTGTTTTTT
CDR3 protein: CASSPLGQGAGELFF

J gene: TRBJ2-3
clone size: .
CDR3 length: 13
D gene: .
V gene: TRBV25-1
CDR3 DNA: TGTGCCAGCAGTAACAGAGGCACAGATACGCAGTATTTT
CDR3 protein: CASSNRGTDTQYF

J gene: TRBJ2-5
clone size: .
CDR3 length: 14
D gene: .
V gene: TRBV9
CDR3 DNA: TGTGCCAGCAGCGTAGGTCGGCGGTGGGAGACCCAGTACTTC
CDR3 protein: CASSVGRRWETQYF

J gene: TRBJ1-1
clone size: .
CDR3 length: 12
D gene: .
V gene: TRBV2
CDR3 DNA: TGTGCCGGAAAGGACACGAACACTGAAGCTTTCTTT
CDR3 protein: CAGKDTNTEAFF

J gene: TRBJ1-3
clone size: .
CDR3 length: 14
D gene: .
V gene: TRBV5-1
CDR3 DNA: TGCGCCAGCAGCTTGGGACTCTCTGGAAACACCATATATTTT
CDR3 protein: CASSLGLSGNTIYF

J gene: TRBJ1-1
clone size: once
CDR3 length: 15
D gene: .
V gene: TRBV7-2
CDR3 DNA: TGTGCCAGCAGCTTAAGAAGTATTGAAACTGCTGAAGCTTTCTTT
CDR3 protein: CASSLRSIETAEAFF

J gene: TRBJ1-2
clone size: .
CDR3 length: 12
D gene: TRBD1
V gene: TRBV29-1
CDR3 DNA: TGCAGCGCCGGGACAGTTAACTATGGCTACACCTTC
CDR3 protein: CSAGTVNYGYTF

J gene: TRBJ1-1
clone size: few
CDR3 length: 13
D gene: .
V gene: TRBV7-2
CDR3 DNA: TGTGCCAGCAGCTTCGGACTCCGACCTGAAGCTTTCTTT
CDR3 protein: CASSFGLRPEAFF

J gene: TRBJ1-2
clone size: once
CDR3 length: 14
D gene: TRBD1
V gene: TRBV18
CDR3 DNA: TGTGCCAGCTCAATGGACAGGGAGGACTATGGCTACACCTTC
CDR3 protein: CASSMDREDYGYTF

J gene: TRBJ2-5
clone size: .
CDR3 length: 15
D gene: TRBD2
V gene: TRBV19
CDR3 DNA: TGTGCCAGTAGGGCCATGTTGGGCGGGGGAGAGACCCAGTACTTC
CDR3 protein: CASRAMLGGGETQYF

J gene: TRBJ1-1
clone size: once
CDR3 length: 15
D gene: .
V gene: TRBV5-4
CDR3 DNA: TGTGCCAGCACTCCAAGGACAGACCTGAACACTGAAGCTTTCTTT
CDR3 protein: CASTPRTDLNTEAFF

J gene: TRBJ1-2
clone size: .
CDR3 length: 14
D gene: .
V gene: TRBV24-1
CDR3 DNA: TGTGCCACCAGTGCCTCGGGATCCCTCTATGGCTACACCTTC
CDR3 protein: CATSASGSLYGYTF

J gene: TRBJ2-5
clone size: few
CDR3 length: 16
D gene: .
V gene: TRBV9
CDR3 DNA: TGTGCCAGCAGCGTAGGAGTAGGTACAGCTACGGAGACCCAGTACTTC
CDR3 protein: CASSVGVGTATETQYF

J gene: TRBJ2-2
clone size: once
CDR3 length: 13
D gene: .
V gene: TRBV12-5
CDR3 DNA: TGTGCTAGTGGATACATGAACACCGGGGAGCTGTTTTTT
CDR3 protein: CASGYMNTGELFF

J gene: TRBJ1-1
clone size: .
CDR3 length: 13
D gene: .
V gene: TRBV16
CDR3 DNA: TGTGCCAGCAGCCAAAGCCAGAACACTGAAGCTTTCTTT
CDR3 protein: CASSQSQNTEAFF

J gene: TRBJ2-5
clone size: .
CDR3 length: 16
D gene: .
V gene: TRBV11-3
CDR3 DNA: TGTGCCAGCAGCTTTATAGCCGCTAAAGGGGGAGAGACCCAGTACTTC
CDR3 protein: CASSFIAAKGGETQYF

J gene: TRBJ2-3
clone size: .
CDR3 length: 13
D gene: .
V gene: TRBV11-3
CDR3 DNA: TGTGCCAGCAGCTTAAGCGCCGCCGATACGCAGTATTTT
CDR3 protein: CASSLSAADTQYF

J gene: TRBJ2-4
clone size: .
CDR3 length: 17
D gene: TRBD2
V gene: TRBV4-3
CDR3 DNA: TGCGCCAGCAGCCAAGGTCTTGGTAGCGGGAGTGAGAACATTCAGTACTTC
CDR3 protein: CASSQGLGSGSENIQYF

J gene: TRBJ2-1
clone size: .
CDR3 length: 11
D gene: .
V gene: TRBV30
CDR3 DNA: TGTGCCTGGAGTTCGGGAGTTGAGCAGTTCTTC
CDR3 protein: CAWSSGVEQFF

J gene: TRBJ2-5
clone size: once
CDR3 length: 16
D gene: TRBD2
V gene: TRBV6-6
CDR3 DNA: TGTGCCAGCAGCCTTAGGACTAGCGGGAAACAAGAGACCCAGTACTTC
CDR3 protein: CASSLRTSGKQETQYF

J gene: TRBJ2-3
clone size: .
CDR3 length: 15
D gene: TRBD1
V gene: TRBV19
CDR3 DNA: TGTGCCAGTAGCCAAGGGGACAGTTTCACAGATACGCAGTATTTT
CDR3 protein: CASSQGDSFTDTQYF

J gene: TRBJ1-2
clone size: .
CDR3 length: 13
D gene: TRBD1
V gene: TRBV5-1
CDR3 DNA: TGCGCCAGCAGCATAGACAGGGACTATGGCTACACCTTC
CDR3 protein: CASSIDRDYGYTF

J gene: TRBJ2-1
clone size: once
CDR3 length: 17
D gene: TRBD1
V gene: TRBV24-1
CDR3 DNA: TGTGCCACCAGTGATCCAGCTAGGGGGCGTCAAAGATATGAGCAGTTCTTC
CDR3 protein: CATSDPARGRQRYEQFF

J gene: TRBJ2-1
clone size: .
CDR3 length: 15
D gene: TRBD2
V gene: TRBV9
CDR3 DNA: TGTGCCAGCAGCGTCCTCAGCGGGAGCGCGAATGAGCAGTTCTTC
CDR3 protein: CASSVLSGSANEQFF

J gene: TRBJ1-3
clone size: .
CDR3 length: 15
D gene: .
V gene: TRBV19
CDR3 DNA: TGTGCCAGTAGTACATTAGGGGTCTCTGGAAACACCATATATTTT
CDR3 protein: CASSTLGVSGNTIYF

J gene: TRBJ2-1
clone size: .
CDR3 length: 15
D gene: .
V gene: TRBV7-3
CDR3 DNA: TGTGCCAGCAGCCAGTCCCCAAGCTCCTACAATGAGCAGTTCTTC
CDR3 protein: CASSQSPSSYNEQFF

J gene: TRBJ2-1
clone size: few
CDR3 length: 14
D gene: .
V gene: TRBV19
CDR3 DNA: TGTGCCAGTACCCCCCGGAGTAACTACAATGAGCAGTTCTTC
CDR3 protein: CASTPRSNYNEQFF

J gene: TRBJ1-3
clone size: .
CDR3 length: 13
D gene: .
V gene: TRBV28
CDR3 DNA: TGTGCCAGCAGTTTAACGCGGGCAAACACCATATATTTT
CDR3 protein: CASSLTRANTIYF

J gene: TRBJ2-1
clone size: .
CDR3 length: 16
D gene: TRBD2
V gene: TRBV7-2
CDR3 DNA: TGTGCCAGCAGCTTACGGCTAGCGGCCTCCCACAATGAGCAGTTCTTC
CDR3 protein: CASSLRLAASHNEQFF

J gene: TRBJ2-3
clone size: .
CDR3 length: 15
D gene: .
V gene: TRBV7-2
CDR3 DNA: TGTGCCAGCAGCTTAGCGGGCAGCCGACATGATACGCAGTATTTT
CDR3 protein: CASSLAGSRHDTQYF

J gene: TRBJ2-2
clone size: .
CDR3 length: 15
D gene: TRBD2
V gene: TRBV5-1
CDR3 DNA: TGTGCCAGCCGAAACGGACTAGTGACCACCGGGGAGCTGTTTTTT
CDR3 protein: CASRNGLVTTGELFF

J gene: TRBJ2-5
clone size: .
CDR3 length: 15
D gene: .
V gene: TRBV7-5
CDR3 DNA: TGTGTCAGAAGCTCCCCGGGGACAGGGTGCGAGACCCAGTACTTC
CDR3 protein: CVRSSPGTGCETQYF

J gene: TRBJ2-1
clone size: .
CDR3 length: 17
D gene: .
V gene: TRBV19
CDR3 DNA: TGTGCCAGTAGTCCTCACGAGGGGCGGGGCTCCTACAATGAGCAGTTCTTC
CDR3 protein: CASSPHEGRGSYNEQFF

J gene: TRBJ1-4
clone size: few
CDR3 length: 14
D gene: .
V gene: TRBV3-1/TRBV3-2
CDR3 DNA: TGTGCCAGCAGCCGTAGGGGTGGGGATGAAAAACTGTTTTTT
CDR3 protein: CASSRRGGDEKLFF

J gene: TRBJ1-4
clone size: .
CDR3 length: 15
D gene: .
V gene: TRBV2
CDR3 DNA: TGTGCCAGCAGCTACCAGGGGACGAAGGTTGAAAAACTGTTTTTT
CDR3 protein: CASSYQGTKVEKLFF

J gene: TRBJ2-5
clone size: .
CDR3 length: 14
D gene: TRBD2
V gene: TRBV7-2
CDR3 DNA: TGTGCCAGCAGCTGGCGGGGGGATCAAGAGACCCAGTACTTC
CDR3 protein: CASSWRGDQETQYF

J gene: TRBJ1-2
clone size: few
CDR3 length: 13
D gene: .
V gene: TRBV7-2
CDR3 DNA: TGTGCCAGCAGCTTATACAGAATAAATGGCTACACCTTC
CDR3 protein: CASSLYRINGYTF

J gene: TRBJ1-1
clone size: .
CDR3 length: 14
D gene: .
V gene: TRBV25-1
CDR3 DNA: TGTGCCAGCAGTGGAATTGGGGGGATCACTGAAGCTTTCTTT
CDR3 protein: CASSGIGGITEAFF

J gene: TRBJ1-1
clone size: .
CDR3 length: 17
D gene: TRBD1
V gene: TRBV5-6
CDR3 DNA: TGTGCCAGCAGCCGAGGACAGGCCAGACGGGCGAACACTGAAGCTTTCTTT
CDR3 protein: CASSRGQARRANTEAFF

J gene: TRBJ2-2
clone size: .
CDR3 length: 20
D gene: TRBD1
V gene: TRBV4-3
CDR3 DNA: TGCGCCAGCAGCCAAGATTTGTCGGCGGGACAGGGATGGACCACCGGGGAGCTGTTTTTT
CDR3 protein: CASSQDLSAGQGWTTGELFF

J gene: TRBJ2-4
clone size: few
CDR3 length: 15
D gene: TRBD2
V gene: TRBV5-8
CDR3 DNA: TGTGCCAGCAGCTTGTCGACTAGCGCAAGGGACATTCAGTACTTC
CDR3 protein: CASSLSTSARDIQYF

J gene: TRBJ1-3
clone size: .
CDR3 length: 14
D gene: .
V gene: TRBV6-1
CDR3 DNA: TGTGCCAGCAGTGAAGTGGGGCTAGGAAACACCATATATTTT
CDR3 protein: CASSEVGLGNTIYF

J gene: TRBJ1-2
clone size: .
CDR3 length: 16
D gene: .
V gene: TRBV6-5
CDR3 DNA: TGTGCCAGCAGCTACACCCTCGGGGGGGGTAACTATGGCTACACCTTC
CDR3 protein: CASSYTLGGGNYGYTF

J gene: TRBJ1-5
clone size: .
CDR3 length: 16
D gene: .
V gene: TRBV5-5
CDR3 DNA: TGTGCCAGCAGCCTCGGCGGCGCTTATAGCAATCAGCCCCAGCATTTT
CDR3 protein: CASSLGGAYSNQPQHF